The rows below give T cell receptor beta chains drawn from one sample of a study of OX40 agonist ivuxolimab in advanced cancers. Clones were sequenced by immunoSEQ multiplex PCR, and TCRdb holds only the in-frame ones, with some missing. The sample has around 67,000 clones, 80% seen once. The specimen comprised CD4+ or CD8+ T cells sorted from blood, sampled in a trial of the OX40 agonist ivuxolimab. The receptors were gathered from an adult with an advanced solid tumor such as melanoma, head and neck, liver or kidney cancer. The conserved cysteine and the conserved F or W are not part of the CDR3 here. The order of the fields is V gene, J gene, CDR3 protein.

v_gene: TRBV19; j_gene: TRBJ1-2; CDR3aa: ASSIPGRWDGYT
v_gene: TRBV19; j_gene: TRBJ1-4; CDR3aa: ASRIGSRGANEKLF
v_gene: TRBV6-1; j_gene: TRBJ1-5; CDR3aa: ASSWEYSNQPQH
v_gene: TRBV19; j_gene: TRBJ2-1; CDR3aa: ASSRTGVNNEQF
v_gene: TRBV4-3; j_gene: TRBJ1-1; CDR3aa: ASSQDRGGTEAF
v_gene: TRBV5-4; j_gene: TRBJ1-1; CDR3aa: ASSLGWNTEAF
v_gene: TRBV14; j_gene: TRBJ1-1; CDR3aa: ASSHSGKNTEAF
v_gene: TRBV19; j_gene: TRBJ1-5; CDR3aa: ASSIDGSGDEGQPQH
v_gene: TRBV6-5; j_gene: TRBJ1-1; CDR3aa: ASTLSVGNTEAF
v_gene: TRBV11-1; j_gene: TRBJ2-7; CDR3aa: ASSTYPYEQY
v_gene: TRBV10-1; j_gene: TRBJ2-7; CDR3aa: ASSERTGPYEQY
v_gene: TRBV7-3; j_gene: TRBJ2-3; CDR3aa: ASSLTGLNTDTQY